These 28 T cell receptor beta chains share one sample of origin, sequenced in a study of T-cell memory formation after mild COVID-19. Using its own MiXCR run on the 5' RACE reads, TCRdb lists one record per CDR3 protein. This sample has 450,000 or so distinct CDR3 sequences, with 20% to 25% found just once. Sequencing was done on a sample of PBMCs or a T cell subset sorted from them (not recorded which). These receptor sequences come from an adult woman who had mild COVID-19 (a few samples of this study predate the infection). Cell type and time point are not known.

Only a few counts were recorded for this clonotype. The J gene is TRBJ2-4, the V gene TRBV20-1; D is ambiguous. Germline CDR1 is DFQATT and CDR2 is SNEGSKA (reference sequence). Deletions cut 7 bases from V and 0 bases from J, with 13 bases between. The CDR3 contains 14 residues. The DNA for the CDR3 is TGCAGTGTTAGTCACTCTATAGCCAAAAACATTCAGTACTTC. It codes for CSVSHSIAKNIQYF.

V gene TRBV18 combines with J gene TRBJ2-7, with 7 nucleotides matching TRBD1. Germline V gives CDR1 KGHSH, CDR2 LQKENI. Germline trimming cut 3 bases from V and 1 base from J; bases unmatched to any gene: 3. The CDR3 runs to 14 residues. This CDR3 reads CASSPGTDSYEQYF. CDR3 DNA: TGTGCCAGCTCACCCGGGACAGATTCCTACGAGCAGTACTTC.

The genes are TRBV5-1 and TRBJ1-2, with TRBD1 matching 11 bases. This CDR3 is 16 amino acids long. Germline assignment: CDR1 SGHRS and CDR2 YFSETQ. V gave up 5 bases and J gave up 6 bases; unmatched junction bases: 12. CDR3 loop: CASSPPGTGGSNGYTF. The CDR3 DNA follows: TGCGCCAGCAGTCCCCCCGGGACAGGGGGATCGAATGGCTACACCTTC.

In this sample, this clonotype turned up a few times. The chain uses TRBV9 and TRBJ2-1, with D perhaps matching TRBD1 (6 bases). Germline V gene data show CDR1 as SGDLS and CDR2 as YYNGEE. CDR3 length equals 16 residues. The germline V and J ends were trimmed by 3 bases and 8 bases, with 21 bases remaining between them. CDR3 amino acids: CASSDPAQARGHEQFF. Written as DNA, the CDR3 is TGTGCCAGCAGCGACCCCGCCCAAGCCAGGGGCCATGAGCAGTTCTTC.

The rearrangement links TRBV6-1 to TRBJ1-6; D uncertain. The CDR3 is 14 amino acids. Germline-derived CDR1 and CDR2 are MNHNS and SASEGT. Trimming took 10 bases from V and 10 from J, leaving 20 bases between them. CDR3 sequence (DNA): TGTGCCACCTACGGAGTGGAGATGAAATCACCCCTCCACTTT. This codes for CATYGVEMKSPLHF.

This clonotype appeared many times. This chain uses TRBV12-3 or TRBV12-4 with TRBJ2-2, with D unresolved. Trimming removed 3 bases at V and 6 bases at J, with 5 bases between. CDR3 length: 12 amino acids. The CDR3 reads CASSFSAGELFF. The CDR3 DNA reads TGTGCCAGCAGTTTCTCGGCCGGGGAGCTGTTTTTT.

This clonotype was observed a few times. The chain combines TRBV5-5 with TRBJ2-3, with D unresolved. The germline V gene has CDR1 SGHKS and CDR2 YYEKEE (reference sequence). V was shortened by 1 base and J by 3 bases, with 6 bases between the two germline ends. The CDR3 has 13 amino acids. CDR3 in DNA: TGTGCCAGCAGCTTGTGGGTGACAGATACGCAGTATTTT. As protein: CASSLWVTDTQYF.

The chain combines TRBV5-1 with TRBJ2-3; 10 bases agree with TRBD2. Germline CDR1 and CDR2: SGHRS and YFSETQ. The V segment lost 0 bases and the J segment 2 bases; nucleotides outside the gene matches: 9. This CDR3 region has 18 residues. Here the CDR3 DNA reads TGCGCCAGCAGCTTGGGCGGAACTAGCGGGGCCACCACAGATACGCAGTATTTT. Its translation is CASSLGGTSGATTDTQYF.

For this clonotype: Likely a read error: the CDR3 ends without its conserved phenylalanine or tryptophan. It is unclear where the CDR3 begins or ends on the DNA, so no DNA is shown, and the CDR3 is as TCRdb lists it. The V and J genes are TRBV23-1 and TRBJ1-1; the table's D call, TRBD1, has no DNA check behind it. TRBV23-1 is sorted into the ORF group, with uncertain function. The CDR3 length is 14 residues, termini included. This CDR3 is CASSQSGWKPGRFY.

This clonotype has a handful of counts. The rearrangement links TRBV7-9 to TRBJ1-1; perhaps TRBD1 as D (5 bases). V lost 8 bases to trimming and J lost 2 bases, with 12 bases between them. The germline V gene has CDR1 SEHNR and CDR2 FQNEAQ (reference sequence). The CDR3 is 13 residues long. The CDR3 loop reads CASRLGANTEAFF. The CDR3 nucleotides read TGTGCCAGCCGCCTTGGGGCAAACACTGAAGCTTTCTTT.

CDR3: CASSPTWQGRETQYF. The CDR3 coding sequence is TGTGCCAGCAGCCCTACATGGCAGGGAAGGGAGACCCAGTACTTC. This chain connects TRBV5-5 to TRBJ2-5; a weak D match, TRBD1 (5 bases). This CDR3 has 15 residues. The V gene's germline CDR1 is SGHKS and CDR2 YYEKEE (reference sequence). V was cut by 4 bases and J by 5 bases, with 18 bases left in between.

This clonotype came up a few times. The V and J genes are TRBV7-6 and TRBJ2-5; tentative D call: TRBD1 (7 bases). Trimming pared 2 bases from V and 5 bases from J, leaving 33 bases between. The CDR3 consists of 21 residues. Per germline, CDR1 SGHVS and CDR2 FNYEAQ. The CDR3 coding sequence is TGTGCCAGCAGCTTACCTCGGCCGGGGGACAGTTATATTTCCCTTCAGGAGACCCAGTACTTC. This encodes CASSLPRPGDSYISLQETQYF.

The chain recombines TRBV30 with TRBJ2-3; D call uncertain. This CDR3 region has 13 residues. The germline CDR1 and CDR2 sequences are GTSNPN and SVGIG (reference sequence). The V end lost 2 bases, the J end lost 6 bases, and 12 bases lay between the germline ends. CDR3 nucleotides: TGTGCCTGGAGTCAATCCCTGTCGGATACGCAGTATTTT. It yields the protein CAWSQSLSDTQYF.

The chain uses TRBV12-3 or TRBV12-4 and TRBJ2-5, with D hard to call. The CDR3 covers 14 residues. V shed 10 bases and J shed 4 bases, with 19 bases lying between them. The DNA for the CDR3 is TGTGCCACCACCTTGAGTACGAGTGGAGAGACCCAGTACTTC. Residues: CATTLSTSGETQYF.

The J gene is TRBJ2-7, the V gene TRBV4-1, with unresolved D. Trimming cost V 0 bases and J 0 bases, with 12 bases left between them. This CDR3 has 16 amino acids. CDR1 is MGHRA, CDR2 YSYEKL, per germline. CDR3 sequence (DNA): TGCGCCAGCAGCCAAGATCGGGCAGGAAACTCCTACGAGCAGTACTTC. This translates into CASSQDRAGNSYEQYF.

The chain uses TRBV20-1 and TRBJ2-1, with a weak D call TRBD1 (5 bases). The CDR3 covers 14 residues. Looked up from germline, CDR1 is DFQATT and CDR2 is SNEGSKA (reference sequence). Trimming cost V 0 bases and J 5 bases, with 11 bases left between them. DNA of the CDR3: TGCAGTGCTAGAGATCCAGGGATCGACAATGAGCAGTTCTTC. It encodes CSARDPGIDNEQFF.

The V call is TRBV7-2, the J call TRBJ2-3; 7 bases agree with TRBD2. The CDR3 covers 17 residues. Germline loops: CDR1 SGHTA, CDR2 FQGNSA. V lost 1 base and J lost 0; bases outside the gene matches: 7. DNA of the CDR3: TGTGCCAGCAGCTTAGTTTCAGCGGGACTTAGCACAGATACGCAGTATTTT. It is translated as CASSLVSAGLSTDTQYF.

The chain carries TRBV10-3 and TRBJ1-3; 10 bases line up with TRBD1. Germline V CDR1 and CDR2: ENHRY, SYGVKD. The CDR3 is 16 amino acids. Trimming removed 2 bases from V and 2 bases from J; junction bases left unmatched: 3. CDR3 DNA: TGTGCCATCAGTGAGGGGGACAGGGGCGCTGGAAACACCATATATTTT. Residues: CAISEGDRGAGNTIYF.

The rearrangement joins TRBV12-3 or TRBV12-4 to TRBJ1-1; 7 bases agree with TRBD1. The CDR3 extends over 14 amino acids. The trim removed 6 bases at V and 5 bases at J, leaving 9 bases unmatched. CDR3 DNA sequence: TGTGCCAGCAGCATCAGACAGGGTATGACTGAAGCTTTCTTT. This gives the protein CASSIRQGMTEAFF.

This chain links TRBV29-1 with TRBJ1-6, with D perhaps matching TRBD1 (5 bases). Trimming shortened V by 4 bases and J by 10 bases, and 14 bases separated the two germline ends. Germline CDR1 SQVTM, CDR2 ANQGSEA. This CDR3 is 13 amino acids long. The CDR3 spells CSVGAGRGSPLHF. The CDR3 DNA follows: TGCAGCGTTGGGGCAGGGAGAGGCTCACCCCTCCACTTT.

Only a few counts were recorded for this clonotype. The chain has TRBV11-2 and TRBJ1-1; D might be TRBD1 (5 bases). Trimming took 6 bases from V and 0 from J, leaving 14 bases between them. CDR1 is SGHAT and CDR2 is FQNNGV in the germline V gene. The CDR3 spans 15 residues. The CDR3 DNA sequence: TGTGCCAGCAGGGTTATTCAGGGACTGAACACTGAAGCTTTCTTT. Encoded protein: CASRVIQGLNTEAFF.

The CDR3 nucleotides read TGTGCCAGCAGTCCTACAGGGGCGGTGACTGAAGCTTTCTTT. Translated, it gives CASSPTGAVTEAFF. This chain connects TRBV7-2 to TRBJ1-1, with 7 bases matching TRBD1. CDR1 is SGHTA and CDR2 is FQGNSA in the germline V gene. The CDR3 spans 14 residues. Unmatched junction bases numbered 9, after V lost 6 bases and J lost 5 bases.

The rearrangement uses TRBV6-1 and TRBJ2-3; weak D call: TRBD2 (6 bases). Per germline, CDR1 MNHNS and CDR2 SASEGT. The CDR3 totals 13 residues. V gave up 11 bases and J gave up 1 base, with 13 bases separating them. CDR3 protein: CALRRGGTDTQYF. CDR3 sequence (DNA): TGTGCCCTCAGGAGGGGAGGCACAGATACGCAGTATTTT.

The sample holds a few counts of this clonotype. The chain uses TRBV7-9 and TRBJ2-7; 7 nucleotides agree with TRBD1. This CDR3 has 16 amino acids. V was clipped by 5 bases and J by 2 bases; unmatched bases: 12. CDR1 and CDR2 (germline): SEHNR, FQNEAQ (reference sequence). In nucleotides, the CDR3 is TGTGCCAGCAGCCCGCAGATAGGGACAGATGCCTACGAGCAGTACTTC. Residues: CASSPQIGTDAYEQYF.

The chain combines TRBV7-9 with TRBJ1-2, with TRBD1 matching over 7 bases. This CDR3 has 15 amino acids. The germline CDR1 and CDR2 sequences are SEHNR and FQNEAQ (reference sequence). V lost 3 bases and J lost 4; bases outside the gene matches: 8. In nucleotides, the CDR3 is TGTGCCAGCAGCTTGTCGGGACAGAGTGGCTATGGCTACACCTTC. This translates into CASSLSGQSGYGYTF.

V is TRBV20-1 and J is TRBJ1-2, with D hard to call. Per germline, CDR1 DFQATT and CDR2 SNEGSKA (reference sequence). Trimming shortened V by 4 bases and J by 8 bases, and 8 bases separated the two germline ends. The CDR3 loop spans 10 amino acids. The CDR3 DNA reads as TGCAGTGCTAACCCGGCGGGCTACACCTTC. This codes for CSANPAGYTF.

This clonotype was detected many times. The gene calls are TRBV12-3 or TRBV12-4 and TRBJ1-1, with D possibly TRBD1 on 5 matching bases. This CDR3 has 11 amino acids. Trimming took 6 bases from V and 7 from J, leaving 9 bases between them. CDR3 nucleotides: TGTGCCAGCAGCCCGGGGGGTGAAGCTTTCTTT. It encodes CASSPGGEAFF.

The chain is built from TRBV5-1 and TRBJ2-1; weak D call: TRBD2 (6 bases). V dropped 4 bases and J dropped 5 bases, with 25 bases sitting between them. CDR3 length: 18 amino acids. The germline V gene encodes CDR1 SGHRS and CDR2 YFSETQ. This CDR3 is CASSQNRGTPGRDNEQFF. The CDR3 bases are TGCGCCAGCAGCCAAAATCGTGGGACTCCTGGGCGAGACAATGAGCAGTTCTTC.